This passage covers 20 T cell receptor beta chains from one sample sequenced in a study of blood T cell repertoires in COVID-19. Some clones are missing from TCRdb's copy, which holds only in-frame ones; the method was immunoSEQ multiplex PCR. The table includes about 53,000 clones, 78% detected once. Input material: peripheral blood. The receptors shown here come from a human donor with active or convalescent COVID-19. The donor label of this sample is uncertain.

The V call is TRBV7-2, the J call TRBJ1-4; D may be TRBD1 (6 bases). Trimming removed 6 bases at V and 5 bases at J, with 10 bases between. The CDR3 runs to 13 residues. The V gene's germline CDR1 is SGHTA and CDR2 FQGNSA. The CDR3 reads CASRRTGNEKLFF. CDR3 nucleotides: TGTGCCAGCAGACGAACAGGGAATGAAAAACTGTTTTTT.

The J gene is TRBJ2-1, the V gene TRBV21-1; the D call in the table, TRBD2, was not verified against the DNA. TRBV21-1 is designated a pseudogene. The CDR3 consists of 17 residues. CDR3 amino acids: CASSKHPGTSGRDEQFF. The CDR3, as DNA: TGTGCCAGCAGCAAACACCCCGGGACTAGCGGGAGAGACGAGCAGTTCTTC.

This clone was observed a single time. V and J are TRBV6-6 and TRBJ1-1, with D tentatively TRBD1 (5 bases). Trimming left V 3 bases short and J 0 bases short, with 11 bases between. The length of the CDR3 is 15 residues. Germline V lookup: CDR1 MNHNY, CDR2 SVGAGI (reference sequence). CDR3 sequence: CASSYQGSMNTEAFF. CDR3 DNA: TGTGCCAGCAGTTATCAGGGTTCTATGAACACTGAAGCTTTCTTT.

V gene TRBV5-1 combines with J gene TRBJ1-5; weak D call: TRBD1 (6 bases). Germline lookup yields CDR1 SGHRS and CDR2 YFSETQ. Trimming stripped 4 bases from V and 2 bases from J, with 10 bases between. The CDR3 length is 14 residues. Here the CDR3 reads CASSPDSGNQPQHF. The CDR3, as DNA: TGCGCCAGCAGCCCGGACAGCGGCAATCAGCCCCAGCATTTT.

CDR3 sequence (DNA): TGTGCCACCCATTTCTCAGGGTTGACGCCTGAAGCTTTCTTT. Its protein product is CATHFSGLTPEAFF. The rearrangement uses TRBV6-5 and TRBJ1-1; possibly TRBD1 for D (5 bases). Germline CDR1 MNHEY, CDR2 SVGAGI. V shed 10 bases and J shed 6 bases, with 21 bases lying between them. This CDR3 has 14 residues.

The chain is built from TRBV5-1 and TRBJ2-5, with 16 positions matching TRBD2. The CDR3 length is 17 residues. J gave up 0 bases and V 4 bases, and 3 bases lay outside the gene matches. Germline CDR1 SGHRS, CDR2 YFSETQ. Here the CDR3 reads CASSRGLAGGYQETQYF. Here the CDR3 DNA reads TGCGCCAGCAGCCGGGGACTAGCGGGAGGGTACCAAGAGACCCAGTACTTC.

This chain joins TRBV7-8 and TRBJ1-3; D is ambiguous. This CDR3 spans 15 amino acids. From germline, CDR1 is SGHVS and CDR2 FQNEAQ. The V and J ends lost 0 bases and 0 bases respectively, with 6 bases between them. The CDR3, as DNA: TGTGCCAGCAGCTTAGCTTACAGCTCTGGAAACACCATATATTTT. Its translation is CASSLAYSSGNTIYF.

V and J are TRBV12-5 and TRBJ2-3; D possibly corresponds to TRBD2 (5 bases). The V gene's germline CDR1 is LGHNT and CDR2 FRNRAP. V shed 0 bases and J shed 8 bases, with 15 bases lying between them. This CDR3 comprises 15 residues. In DNA form, the CDR3 reads TGTGCTAGTGGTTTGGTACCTGACCCGCGGGCTACGCAGTATTTT. Its protein is CASGLVPDPRATQYF.

The rearrangement uses TRBV24-1 and TRBJ2-1, with 10 bases identical to TRBD1. In germline, CDR1 is KGHDR, CDR2 SFDVKD. Trimming took 5 bases from V and 5 from J; bases not matched to a gene: 20. The CDR3 is 20 amino acids. CDR3 amino acids: CATSGRQGARSSGRDNEQFF. DNA for the CDR3: TGTGCCACCAGTGGGCGACAGGGGGCACGGTCTAGTGGGAGGGACAATGAGCAGTTCTTC.

The gene calls are TRBV3-1 (or the pseudogene TRBV3-2) and TRBJ2-1; 15 nucleotides agree with TRBD2. The CDR3 length is 17 residues. Germline V gene lookup returns CDR1 LGHDT and CDR2 YNNKEL (reference sequence). V was clipped by 4 bases and J by 9 bases; unmatched bases: 10. This chain's CDR3 is CASSPGTSGRFAGEQFF. The CDR3 DNA sequence: TGTGCCAGCAGCCCCGGGACTAGCGGGAGGTTCGCCGGTGAGCAGTTCTTC.

CDR3 in DNA: TGCGCCAGCAGCCAAGAGCGGGGACAGGGGCAAGGCTACACCTTC. It translates to CASSQERGQGQGYTF. V is TRBV4-3 and J is TRBJ1-2; 10 bases match TRBD1. Germline V CDR1 and CDR2: LGHNA, YSLEER. The CDR3 has 15 amino acids. J lost 8 bases, V lost 0 bases, and 6 bases had no gene match.

The rearrangement uses TRBV5-1 and TRBJ2-1, with D perhaps matching TRBD2 (5 bases). This CDR3 has 16 residues. From germline, CDR1 is SGHRS and CDR2 YFSETQ. V was clipped by 1 base and J by 0 bases, with 11 bases between them. CDR3 residues: CASSLSGEYSYNEQFF. Here the CDR3 DNA reads TGCGCCAGCAGCTTGTCCGGGGAATACTCCTACAATGAGCAGTTCTTC.

In this sample, this clone turned up many times. J is TRBJ2-1 and V is TRBV7-3; 8 bases align to TRBD1. Germline V gives CDR1 SGHTA, CDR2 FQGTGA. V was pared by 3 bases and J by 6 bases, with 7 bases of the junction left unmatched. The CDR3 covers 15 residues. CDR3 bases: TGTGCCAGCAGCTTCGGACAGGGAGTTGGCAATGAGCAGTTCTTC. Its protein product is CASSFGQGVGNEQFF.

The rearrangement links TRBV3-1 (or the pseudogene TRBV3-2) to TRBJ1-1; maybe TRBD1 (6 bases). V was shortened by 0 bases and J by 1 base, with 6 bases between the two germline ends. The CDR3 is 14 amino acids. From germline, CDR1 is LGHDT and CDR2 YNNKEL (reference sequence). The DNA of the CDR3 is TGTGCCAGCAGCCAAGAACAGGGGAACACTGAAGCTTTCTTT. This encodes CASSQEQGNTEAFF.

The chain is built from TRBV27 and TRBJ1-4; TRBD1 aligns across 8 bases. Germline CDR1 reads MNHEY; CDR2 reads SMNVEV (reference sequence). This CDR3 comprises 14 residues. Germline trimming cut 5 bases from V and 8 bases from J; bases unmatched to any gene: 7. This chain's CDR3 is CASSTDREREKLFF. The CDR3 nucleotides read TGTGCCAGCAGTACGGACAGGGAGAGGGAAAAACTGTTTTTT.

This rearrangement joins TRBV3-1 (or the pseudogene TRBV3-2) to TRBJ1-5; TRBD1 matches at 7 bases. Unmatched junction bases numbered 5, after V lost 4 bases and J lost 5 bases. Germline V gene lookup returns CDR1 LGHDT and CDR2 YNNKEL (reference sequence). CDR3 size: 14 residues. The CDR3 sequence: CASSLRQGHQPQHF. The DNA of the CDR3 is TGTGCCAGCAGCCTAAGACAGGGCCATCAGCCCCAGCATTTT.

This chain joins TRBV19 and TRBJ2-3; perhaps TRBD1 as D (6 bases). The CDR3 covers 14 residues. V lost 8 bases and J 6 bases, leaving 18 bases between the germline ends. The germline V gene encodes CDR1 LNHDA and CDR2 SQIVND (reference sequence). This chain's CDR3 is CASGPQGTLDTQYF. As DNA, the CDR3 is TGTGCCAGTGGCCCCCAGGGGACACTCGATACGCAGTATTTT.

The chain couples TRBV2 to TRBJ2-1; 8 positions match TRBD2. The CDR3 covers 13 residues. In germline, CDR1 is SNHLY, CDR2 FYNNEI. Unmatched junction bases numbered 3, after V lost 7 bases and J lost 4 bases. The chain's CDR3 is CASIAGRYNEQFF. CDR3 sequence (DNA): TGTGCCAGCATAGCGGGACGTTACAATGAGCAGTTCTTC.

The genes are TRBV2 and TRBJ1-2; 10 nucleotides match TRBD1. This CDR3 is 15 amino acids long. V was pared by 1 base and J by 2 bases, with 1 base of the junction left unmatched. Germline CDR1 SNHLY, CDR2 FYNNEI. CDR3 DNA sequence: TGTGCCAGCAGTGAAGGGGGACAGGGGAACTATGGCTACACCTTC. It codes for CASSEGGQGNYGYTF.

This clone has a single count. V usage is TRBV5-1 and J usage is TRBJ2-1; 7 bases line up with TRBD1. CDR1 and CDR2 (germline): SGHRS, YFSETQ. Losses at the gene ends were 3 bases for V and 7 bases for J; bases not matched to a gene: 10. This CDR3 spans 15 amino acids. This chain's CDR3 is CASSSGTDAWNEQFF. CDR3 DNA: TGCGCCAGCAGCTCTGGGACAGATGCCTGGAATGAGCAGTTCTTC.